These 3 T cell receptor beta chains share one sample of origin, sequenced in a study of blood T cell repertoires in COVID-19. The method was immunoSEQ multiplex PCR; TCRdb's version includes in-frame clones alone and lacks a portion of them. The table shows under 300,000 clones, with roughly 89% occurring only once. What was sequenced was peripheral blood. Source of these receptors: a man aged 25-45 years who had recovered from COVID-19.

This chain uses TRBV19 with TRBJ2-7, with TRBD2 as a possible D gene (6 bases). The CDR3 has 13 amino acids. V was shortened by 6 bases and J by 2 bases, with 11 bases between the two germline ends. The germline V gene has CDR1 LNHDA and CDR2 SQIVND (reference sequence). In DNA, the CDR3 is TGTGCCAGTAGGATGGGACTGGCCTACGAGCAGTACTTC. The encoded protein is CASRMGLAYEQYF.

The chain joins TRBV4-1 to TRBJ2-1; D gene uncertain. Trimming took 4 bases from V and 5 from J, leaving 9 bases between them. CDR1 is MGHRA and CDR2 is YSYEKL in the germline V gene. The CDR3 is 13 amino acids. This CDR3 is CASSRRLDNEQFF. In DNA form, the CDR3 reads TGCGCCAGCAGCCGCAGACTCGACAATGAGCAGTTCTTC.

The chain links TRBV7-9 to TRBJ1-1, with a weak D call TRBD1 (5 bases). V was shortened by 5 bases and J by 4 bases, with 11 bases between the two germline ends. The length of the CDR3 is 13 residues. CDR1 is SEHNR and CDR2 is FQNEAQ in the germline V gene (reference sequence). The CDR3: CASSRQGGTEAFF. In nucleotides, the CDR3 is TGTGCCAGCAGCCGTCAGGGAGGCACTGAAGCTTTCTTT.